The 20 T cell receptor beta chains listed next were all sequenced from one sample in a study of identical twins. TCRdb processed the 5' RACE reads anew with MiXCR; each CDR3 protein has one entry. Among approximately 250,000 distinct CDR3 sequences listed, 5.5% to 7.5% were seen once. This sample was also put to use in a study of T cells expressing NK-cell markers.

The material sequenced was CD8+ T cells sorted from blood. These receptors were obtained from a young woman in good health.

This clonotype was seen more than once but under ten times. V gene TRBV5-1 combines with J gene TRBJ2-3, with TRBD2 matching over 9 bases. This CDR3 has 16 amino acids. After removal of 2 bases from V and 5 bases from J, the junction contained 9 bases not matched to a gene. The V gene's germline CDR1 is SGHRS and CDR2 YFSETQ. For the CDR3, the DNA is TGCGCCAGCAGCTTTGGAGCGGGGGGCCGCCGAGATACGCAGTATTTT. This translates into CASSFGAGGRRDTQYF.

This clonotype was found a few times. V is TRBV25-1 and J is TRBJ2-7; 10 bases match TRBD1. Germline V gives CDR1 MGHDK, CDR2 SYGVNS. Trimming took 5 bases from V and 7 from J; bases not matched to a gene: 2. The CDR3 loop spans 12 amino acids. The CDR3 loop is CASSWDRGEQYF. The CDR3 DNA follows: TGTGCCAGCAGTTGGGACAGGGGTGAGCAGTACTTC.

This clonotype has a count of ten or more. The J gene is TRBJ2-3, the V gene TRBV6-4, with 8 bases identical to TRBD2. The J segment lost 1 base and the V segment lost 4 bases, leaving 4 bases of the junction unmatched. This CDR3 comprises 15 residues. CDR1 MRHNA and CDR2 SNTAGT come from the germline V gene. The CDR3 sequence: CASSVTSGGTDTQYF. CDR3 bases: TGTGCCAGCAGTGTAACTAGCGGCGGCACAGATACGCAGTATTTT.

The V gene is TRBV14, the J gene TRBJ2-5; TRBD2 is a possible D gene (6 bases). This CDR3 comprises 14 residues. With 4 bases removed from V and 2 bases from J, the gap between germline ends came to 11 bases. Germline V CDR1 and CDR2: SGHDN, FVKESK. The CDR3 nucleotides are TGTGCCAGCAGCCCGGTGCGGGAACAAGAGACCCAGTACTTC. It is translated as CASSPVREQETQYF.

This clonotype was seen many times. The chain recombines TRBV6-2 or TRBV6-3 with TRBJ2-1; D not certain. Germline V lookup: CDR1 MNHEY, CDR2 SVGEGT. The V gene lost 0 bases and the J gene lost 8 bases, with 20 bases spanning the gap. CDR3 length equals 17 residues. CDR3 in amino acids: CASSYSYMSDTYDEQFF. For the CDR3, the DNA is TGTGCCAGCAGTTACTCGTACATGTCGGATACTTATGATGAGCAGTTCTTC.

The table lists this clonotype with a few counts. The chain is built from TRBV12-3 or TRBV12-4 and TRBJ2-3; the match to TRBD1 covers 9 bases. V lost 8 bases, J lost 3 bases, and 3 bases stayed unmatched. CDR3 size: 13 residues. The CDR3 sequence is CASHRGPTDTQYF. The CDR3 nucleotides read TGTGCCAGCCACAGGGGGCCAACAGATACGCAGTATTTT.

This clonotype came up a few times. The CDR3 DNA is TGTGCCAGCAGTCTTATAGACTTTAACCCGGGACAGAGGAACGAGCAGTACTTC. Translated: CASSLIDFNPGQRNEQYF. The V and J genes are TRBV12-3 or TRBV12-4 and TRBJ2-7; 7 bases are a match to TRBD1. The CDR3 extends over 18 amino acids. Trimming cost V 5 bases and J 5 bases; bases outside gene matches: 21.

This clonotype showed up many times. This chain links TRBV29-1 with TRBJ2-7; the D is unclear. Trimming took 6 bases from V and 3 from J, leaving 12 bases between them. Germline V CDR1 and CDR2: SQVTM, ANQGSEA. The CDR3 contains 12 residues. Here the CDR3 reads CSVRQTNYEQYF. The CDR3 region has the DNA TGCAGCGTCCGCCAAACGAACTACGAGCAGTACTTC.

The chain uses TRBV27 and TRBJ2-1; 8 nucleotides align to TRBD2. Losses at the gene ends were 3 bases for V and 0 bases for J; bases not matched to a gene: 7. Per germline, CDR1 MNHEY and CDR2 SMNVEV (reference sequence). The CDR3 has 17 residues. The CDR3 DNA reads TGTGCCAGCAGTTTGCTTCCGGGACTAGGCTCCTACAATGAGCAGTTCTTC. Residues: CASSLLPGLGSYNEQFF.

This clonotype was recorded at least ten times. The rearrangement links TRBV5-1 to TRBJ1-1; no clear D. There are 13 residues in the CDR3. Looked up from germline, CDR1 is SGHRS and CDR2 is YFSETQ. Deletions cut 1 base from V and 7 bases from J, with 11 bases between. CDR3 nucleotides: TGCGCCAGCAGCTTGCTATCAACCGTTGAAGCTTTCTTT. As protein: CASSLLSTVEAFF.

The chain employs TRBV13 and TRBJ2-5, with D perhaps matching TRBD2 (6 bases). There are 15 residues in the CDR3. The V end was cut by 0 bases, the J end by 5 bases, with 13 bases between. Germline V CDR1 and CDR2: PRHDT, FYEKMQ (reference sequence). Here the CDR3 reads CASSLGLARWETQYF. CDR3 nucleotide sequence: TGTGCCAGCAGCTTAGGACTAGCCCGGTGGGAGACCCAGTACTTC. The full variable domain, rest sourced from reference TRBV13 and TRBJ2-5, is AAGVIQSPRHLIKEKRETATLKCYPIPRHDTVYWYQQGPGQDPQFLISFYEKMQSDKGSIPDRFSAQQFSDYHSELNMSSLELGDSALYFCASSLGLARWETQYFGPGTRLLVL.

This clonotype was seen more than once but under ten times. V gene TRBV12-5 combines with J gene TRBJ1-5; the D is unclear. This CDR3 region has 13 residues. Germline CDR1 is LGHNT and CDR2 is FRNRAP. V shed 1 base and J shed 8 bases, with 9 bases lying between them. CDR3 amino acids: CASGLDGDEPQHF. CDR3 DNA sequence: TGTGCTAGTGGTTTGGATGGAGATGAGCCCCAGCATTTT.

The chain joins TRBV29-1 to TRBJ1-1; D remains unclear. CDR3 length: 11 amino acids. Looked up from germline, CDR1 is SQVTM and CDR2 is ANQGSEA. With 8 bases removed from V and 3 bases from J, the gap between germline ends came to 10 bases. CDR3 nucleotide sequence: TGCAGCTCCTACCTGGACACTGAAGCTTTCTTT. Translated, it gives CSSYLDTEAFF.

This clonotype was counted at least ten times. This sequence joins TRBV27 and TRBJ2-2; a possible D gene is TRBD1 (6 bases). V was trimmed by 3 bases and J by 7 bases, leaving 12 bases between them. The CDR3 runs to 14 residues. Germline V gene sequence: CDR1 MNHEY, CDR2 SMNVEV (reference sequence). The CDR3 here is CASSFLPGDGELFF. The CDR3 coding sequence is TGTGCCAGCAGTTTCCTGCCAGGGGACGGGGAGCTGTTTTTT.

This clonotype was seen many times. This CDR3 is CASSAGELFF. CDR3 bases: TGTGCCAGCTCGGCCGGGGAGCTGTTTTTT. The chain joins TRBV12-3 or TRBV12-4 to TRBJ2-2, with D unclear. Trimming stripped 8 bases from V and 6 bases from J, with 4 bases between. The CDR3 has 10 amino acids.

This chain links TRBV6-1 with TRBJ1-6, with D perhaps matching TRBD1 (5 bases). CDR1 is MNHNS and CDR2 is SASEGT in the germline V gene. The CDR3 runs 16 residues. The V and J ends lost 6 bases and 8 bases respectively, with 20 bases between them. DNA of the CDR3: TGTGCCAGCAGCCAGGGTCTGGAGGGTACAGATTCACCCCTCCACTTT. Translation: CASSQGLEGTDSPLHF.

This clonotype was picked up many times. The V gene is TRBV4-3, the J gene TRBJ1-2, with TRBD1 identical over 8 bases. CDR1 LGHNA and CDR2 YSLEER come from the germline V gene. The CDR3 totals 16 residues. V trimming: 1 base; J trimming: 8 bases; junction bases outside the gene matches: 12. Here the CDR3 reads CASSQGRGQGAGGYTF. In DNA form, the CDR3 reads TGCGCCAGCAGCCAAGGTAGAGGACAGGGTGCAGGCGGCTACACCTTC.

The chain joins TRBV3-1 to TRBJ1-2; D not resolved. CDR1 is LGHDT and CDR2 is YNNKEL in the germline V gene (reference sequence). The CDR3 sequence is 11 residues long. V lost 4 bases and J 8 bases, leaving 8 bases between the germline ends. CDR3 DNA sequence: TGTGCCAGCAGCCGATCGTGGGGCTACACCTTC. Translating gives CASSRSWGYTF.

This clonotype has ten or more counts. This chain links TRBV11-2 with TRBJ1-6; 7 positions agree with TRBD1. V lost 9 bases and J lost 6; bases outside the gene matches: 8. The CDR3 contains 14 residues. Germline loops: CDR1 SGHAT, CDR2 FQNNGV. The CDR3 protein is CASYRGNGNSPLHF. CDR3 bases: TGTGCCAGTTACAGGGGTAACGGTAATTCACCCCTCCACTTT.

On this clonotype: A single base separates this from a much larger clone, so it may be a read error. The genes are TRBV12-3 or TRBV12-4 and TRBJ2-3; TRBD2 agrees at 8 bases. The CDR3 sequence is 15 residues long. CDR3 sequence (DNA): TGTGTCAGCAGTTTGGCGGGGGGCCCCCCAGATACGCAGTATTTT. Translating gives CVSSLAGGPPDTQYF.